Below, one TCR beta chain is given with its context. Its specificity is unknown. The V gene's germline CDR1 is LNHDA and CDR2 SQIVND (reference sequence). This CDR3 is built from 14 residues. J was trimmed by 10 bases and V by 6 bases; bases with no gene match: 9. As to treatment: 10-day PBMC culture with coronavirus spike peptide pools or control peptides (ViraFEST assay). This specimen comes from a study of vaccination and CD4 T cells after COVID-19. The Oncomine TCR Beta short-read assay was applied to DNA of cultured CD4+ T cells. TCRdb re-called the PCR reads through MiXCR, storing one row per CDR3 protein. The data show roughly 9,300 distinct CDR3 sequences, approximately 23% seen once.

The sequence derives from a human donor who received a COVID-19 vaccine. V usage is TRBV19 and J usage is TRBJ1-6, with 7 bases identical to TRBD1. The input for sequencing was CD4+ T cells from blood, cultured in vitro, taken before SARS-CoV-2 vaccination. The CDR3 protein is CASSRGQLGSPLHF. The CDR3 DNA sequence: TGTGCCAGTAGCCGGGGACAGCTTGGCTCACCCCTCCACTTT.